These 23 T cell receptor beta chains originate from one sample sequenced in a study of identical twins. TCRdb reprocessed the 5' RACE reads with MiXCR, giving one entry per CDR3 protein. The repertoire holds under 900,000 distinct CDR3 sequences, with around 12% as singletons. This sample was shared with a second study, whose subject was yellow fever vaccine responses in identical twins.

Specimen: PBMCs. Receptors were obtained from a woman aged 18 to 35 in good health.

Only a few counts were recorded for this clonotype. This chain connects TRBV28 to TRBJ1-6, with a tentative D call TRBD1 (6 bases). The V end was cut by 3 bases, the J end by 4 bases, with 13 bases between. CDR3 length: 16 amino acids. Germline loops: CDR1 MDHEN, CDR2 SYDVKM. CDR3 region: CASSFRWTAYNSPLHF. The CDR3 DNA reads TGTGCCAGCAGTTTTAGGTGGACAGCATATAATTCACCCCTCCACTTT.

This chain connects TRBV6-1 to TRBJ1-6; D gene ambiguous. V lost 7 bases to trimming and J lost 0 bases, with 7 bases between them. Germline CDR1 is MNHNS and CDR2 is SASEGT. This CDR3 is 14 amino acids long. The DNA of the CDR3 is TGTGCCAGCAAAGTGAGCTCCTATAATTCACCCCTCCACTTT. Translated, it gives CASKVSSYNSPLHF.

The CDR3 coding sequence is TGTGCCAGCAGGGGCCTCGAGCGGGGGCGATACAATGAGCAGTTCTTC. Residues: CASRGLERGRYNEQFF. The rearrangement links TRBV7-2 to TRBJ2-1; 8 positions match TRBD2. Trimming took 6 bases from V and 4 from J; bases not matched to a gene: 11. The CDR3 consists of 16 residues. Per the germline V gene, CDR1 is SGHTA and CDR2 is FQGNSA.

This clonotype came up a few times. The rearrangement uses TRBV11-1 and TRBJ1-2, with D perhaps TRBD1 (5 bases). Germline V gene lookup returns CDR1 SGHAT and CDR2 FQDESV (reference sequence). V lost 0 bases and J 2 bases, leaving 10 bases between the germline ends. The CDR3 extends over 15 amino acids. Written as DNA, the CDR3 is TGTGCCAGCAGCTTAGCGACGCAGGGAAACTATGGCTACACCTTC. It encodes CASSLATQGNYGYTF.

This clonotype has only a few counts. V and J are TRBV7-2 and TRBJ2-3; D is unclear. CDR1 is SGHTA and CDR2 is FQGNSA in the germline V gene. The CDR3 is 13 amino acids. The V end was cut by 1 base, the J end by 6 bases, with 8 bases between. CDR3 in amino acids: CASSLVGVDTQYF. The DNA for the CDR3 is TGTGCCAGCAGCTTAGTTGGCGTCGATACGCAGTATTTT.

The chain uses TRBV4-2 and TRBJ2-2, with a weak D call TRBD2 (6 bases). This CDR3 has 15 residues. CDR1 is LGHNA and CDR2 is YNFKEQ in the germline V gene. The ends were cut back, 4 bases at V and 7 bases at J, with 16 bases in the middle. CDR3 residues: CASSPSDGGVGELFF. CDR3 DNA sequence: TGTGCCAGCAGCCCATCGGACGGGGGTGTCGGGGAGCTGTTTTTT.

This rearrangement joins TRBV27 to TRBJ2-1; D is perhaps TRBD2 (7 bases). V was shortened by 3 bases and J by 1 base, with 19 bases between the two germline ends. The germline CDR1 and CDR2 sequences are MNHEY and SMNVEV (reference sequence). The CDR3 is 18 amino acids. The CDR3 DNA follows: TGTGCCAGCAGTTTTAGGCCCCTCGGGGGGCTTTCCTACAATGAGCAGTTCTTC. Protein: CASSFRPLGGLSYNEQFF.

The rearrangement uses TRBV7-2 and TRBJ2-1; 9 bases line up with TRBD2. The CDR3 is 16 residues long. Trimming at V came to 1 base and at J to 4 bases, leaving 5 bases not matched to a gene. Germline V gene lookup returns CDR1 SGHTA and CDR2 FQGNSA. CDR3 protein: CASSLVRAGGYNEQFF. The CDR3 DNA follows: TGTGCCAGCAGCTTAGTACGAGCGGGAGGATACAATGAGCAGTTCTTC.

In its sample, this clonotype was seen many times. The CDR3 here is CASSQGVGGGGYNEQFF. The DNA of the CDR3 is TGTGCCAGCAGCCAAGGGGTTGGGGGCGGGGGCTACAATGAGCAGTTCTTC. The V call is TRBV4-2, the J call TRBJ2-1, with D possibly TRBD2 on 7 matching bases. Germline values: CDR1 LGHNA, CDR2 YNFKEQ. CDR3 length equals 17 residues. Between the trimmed V and J ends, which lost 1 base and 3 bases, there was a span of 16 bases.

The J gene is TRBJ2-1, the V gene TRBV27, with 7 nucleotides matching TRBD2. CDR1 is MNHEY, CDR2 SMNVEV, per germline (reference sequence). The CDR3 spans 15 residues. Unmatched junction bases numbered 10, after V lost 3 bases and J lost 8 bases. The CDR3: CASSLDGEGHDEQFF. The CDR3 DNA reads TGTGCCAGCAGTTTGGACGGGGAGGGCCATGATGAGCAGTTCTTC.

The chain recombines TRBV5-5 with TRBJ2-7, with D possibly matching TRBD1 (6 bases). The CDR3 length is 16 residues. Germline-derived CDR1 and CDR2 are SGHKS and YYEKEE (reference sequence). Trimming cost V 2 bases and J 0 bases, with 15 bases left between them. The CDR3: CASSLRTESSSYEQYV. Written as DNA, the CDR3 is TGTGCCAGCAGCTTACGGACAGAATCAAGCTCCTACGAGCAGTACGTC.

This sequence joins TRBV6-2 or TRBV6-3 and TRBJ1-5; D gene uncertain. CDR1 and CDR2 (germline): MNHEY, SVGEGT. CDR3 length: 14 residues. With 5 bases removed from V and 0 bases from J, the gap between germline ends came to 8 bases. CDR3 DNA sequence: TGTGCCAGCAGTGGAACAAATAGCAATCAGCCCCAGCATTTT. It codes for CASSGTNSNQPQHF.

This clonotype was observed a few times. V gene TRBV10-3 combines with J gene TRBJ2-7; no clear D gene. Germline CDR1 and CDR2: ENHRY and SYGVKD. The CDR3 contains 12 residues. V lost 0 bases, J lost 4 bases, and 4 bases lay in between. The CDR3 DNA sequence: TGTGCCATCAGTGAGTCGCTGTACGAGCAGTACTTC. As protein: CAISESLYEQYF.

This clonotype has only a few counts. The V call is TRBV5-1, the J call TRBJ2-3; 7 nucleotides line up with TRBD2. The germline CDR1 and CDR2 sequences are SGHRS and YFSETQ. Trimming took 1 base from V and 4 from J; bases not matched to a gene: 3. This CDR3 is built from 14 residues. CDR3 loop: CASSLSTSPDTQYF. The CDR3 DNA sequence: TGCGCCAGCAGCTTGTCGACTAGCCCAGATACGCAGTATTTT.

A few counts support this clonotype. This chain joins TRBV10-3 and TRBJ1-2; the D is unclear. The germline CDR1 and CDR2 sequences are ENHRY and SYGVKD. Trimming removed 4 bases from V and 4 bases from J, with 25 bases in between. The CDR3 extends over 18 amino acids. CDR3 sequence (DNA): TGTGCCATCAGTGCGGATCGTGGGTATCCAGGAGGAGGCTATGGCTACACCTTC. Translated: CAISADRGYPGGGYGYTF.

This clonotype was seen many times. V is TRBV20-1 and J is TRBJ2-1; D might be TRBD2 (6 bases). Trimming removed 6 bases from V and 4 bases from J, with 13 bases in between. The CDR3 loop spans 13 amino acids. The germline V gene has CDR1 DFQATT and CDR2 SNEGSKA (reference sequence). CDR3 amino acids: CSARDFFYNEQFF. The CDR3 DNA reads as TGCAGTGCCCGGGACTTTTTTTACAATGAGCAGTTCTTC.

This chain connects TRBV5-1 to TRBJ2-3, with 8 nucleotides matching TRBD1. V shed 3 bases and J 0 bases; nucleotides not matched to a gene: 3. There are 15 residues in the CDR3. Per germline, CDR1 SGHRS and CDR2 YFSETQ. In DNA, the CDR3 is TGCGCCAGCAGCTGGGGGACAGGAAGCACAGATACGCAGTATTTT. Translation gives CASSWGTGSTDTQYF.

The table lists this clonotype with a few counts. The CDR3 sequence is CASSPDGSTDTQYF. In DNA, the CDR3 is TGCGCCAGCAGCCCGGACGGGAGCACAGATACGCAGTATTTT. The rearrangement uses TRBV5-1 and TRBJ2-3; no clear D gene. Looked up from germline, CDR1 is SGHRS and CDR2 is YFSETQ. The CDR3 extends over 14 amino acids. V lost 4 bases and J lost 0, with 9 bases in between.

This clonotype was detected only a few times. The chain is built from TRBV9 and TRBJ2-3, with D possibly being TRBD2 (5 bases). V lost 7 bases, J lost 5 bases, and 14 bases lay in between. The length of the CDR3 is 13 residues. Germline CDR1 reads SGDLS; CDR2 reads YYNGEE. The CDR3 is CASGVAPKDTQYF. The DNA for the CDR3 is TGTGCCAGCGGAGTAGCGCCAAAAGATACGCAGTATTTT.

This clonotype was detected ten times or more. The chain recombines TRBV18 with TRBJ1-1; TRBD1 might be the D (5 bases). The CDR3 sequence is 13 residues long. The V end lost 2 bases, the J end lost 5 bases, and 9 bases lay between the germline ends. Germline-derived CDR1 and CDR2 are KGHSH and LQKENI. The CDR3 region has the DNA TGTGCCAGCTCACCAAGGCGGGGGACTGAAGCTTTCTTT. Translation: CASSPRRGTEAFF.

This clonotype turned up a few times. The gene calls are TRBV29-1 and TRBJ1-1; D unclear. Germline loops: CDR1 SQVTM, CDR2 ANQGSEA. Trimming took off 4 bases at V and 1 base at J, with 10 bases between the two ends. The CDR3 spans 13 residues. The CDR3: CSVARSKNTEAFF. The CDR3 DNA reads as TGCAGCGTTGCCAGGTCTAAGAACACTGAAGCTTTCTTT.

This clonotype has a count of ten or more. The rearrangement links TRBV11-3 to TRBJ1-5; D remains ambiguous. CDR1 is SGHNT, CDR2 YENEEA, per germline. The V and J ends lost 1 base and 5 bases respectively, with 6 bases between them. The CDR3 length is 13 residues. The CDR3 region is CASSLAADQPQHF. DNA for the CDR3: TGTGCCAGCAGCTTAGCAGCAGATCAGCCCCAGCATTTT.

This clonotype was recorded many times. The rearrangement links TRBV3-1 to TRBJ2-1, with D perhaps matching TRBD1 (6 bases). The V gene's germline CDR1 is LGHDT and CDR2 YNNKEL (reference sequence). The CDR3 sequence is 16 residues long. Trimming removed 1 base from V and 7 bases from J, with 17 bases in between. Here the CDR3 reads CASSQGVAGTGNEQFF. DNA for the CDR3: TGTGCCAGCAGCCAAGGAGTCGCTGGCACAGGGAATGAGCAGTTCTTC.